This T cell receptor (beta chain) was identified in a study of cytomegalovirus exposure and HLA in healthy donors. Germline V gene sequence: CDR1 SGHRS, CDR2 YFSETQ. The ends were cut back, 2 bases at V and 1 base at J, with 6 bases in the middle. The CDR3 runs 13 residues. Only in-frame clones appear in the TCRdb table, and some are missing; sequencing was by immunoSEQ multiplex PCR. The sample gives about 200,000 clones, roughly 91% of which show up once; 2% to 2.5% is in the top ten. Of note for this clone: The same CDR3 is also encoded by other DNA sequences in this sample.

The receptor's source is a woman aged 18 to 35 in good health and CMV-seropositive. The chain couples TRBV5-1 to TRBJ1-1, with no clear D. The material sequenced was PBMCs. The DNA for the CDR3 is TGCGCCAGCAGCTTCAGAGGGAACACTGAAGCTTTCTTT. It specifies CASSFRGNTEAFF.